Shown below are 26 T cell receptor beta chains from a single sample sequenced in a study of T cell responses to AZD1222 COVID-19 vaccine. This table comes from immunoSEQ multiplex PCR, and its TCRdb copy is limited to in-frame clones, with some not included. The repertoire holds tens of thousands of clones, 80% seen once, with about 20% in the top ten. Source: peripheral blood, taken on day 0 of AZD1222 vaccination. The receptors stem from an adult in good health.

The genes are TRBV5-1 and TRBJ2-5; D is undetermined. The germline CDR1 and CDR2 sequences are SGHRS and YFSETQ. The V and J ends lost 0 bases and 3 bases respectively, with 6 bases between them. The CDR3 consists of 13 residues. The CDR3 reads CASSLGGKETQYF. In DNA form, the CDR3 reads TGCGCCAGCAGCTTGGGGGGTAAAGAGACCCAGTACTTC.

The chain carries TRBV6-6 and TRBJ1-2, with 7 bases fitting TRBD1. This CDR3 has 13 residues. Germline V gene sequence: CDR1 MNHNY, CDR2 SVGAGI (reference sequence). With 6 bases clipped from V and 5 bases from J, the junction kept 6 bases outside the gene matches. CDR3 loop: CASSDRAFYGYTF. In DNA, the CDR3 is TGTGCCAGCAGCGACAGGGCCTTTTATGGCTACACCTTC.

This clone was counted once. This chain links TRBV7-7 with TRBJ2-5; D remains unclear. Germline V gene lookup returns CDR1 SSHAT and CDR2 FNYEAQ (reference sequence). This CDR3 has 15 residues. V lost 0 bases, J lost 5 bases, and 13 bases lay in between. Here the CDR3 DNA reads TGTGCCAGCAGCTTAGCAGTGGCCTCTCTCGAGACCCAGTACTTC. Amino acid sequence: CASSLAVASLETQYF.

The V call is TRBV20-1, the J call TRBJ1-1; D not certain. V was cut by 3 bases and J by 3 bases, with 5 bases left in between. Germline CDR1 and CDR2: DFQATT and SNEGSKA (reference sequence). This CDR3 region has 11 residues. The chain's CDR3 is CSASRDTEAFF. CDR3 DNA: TGCAGTGCTAGTAGGGACACTGAAGCTTTCTTT.

The rearrangement links TRBV5-1 to TRBJ1-1; D is possibly TRBD1 (5 bases). V was shortened by 0 bases and J by 1 base, with 10 bases between the two germline ends. This CDR3 is 15 amino acids long. Germline lookup yields CDR1 SGHRS and CDR2 YFSETQ. This CDR3 reads CASSLDGAANTEAFF. CDR3 nucleotide sequence: TGCGCCAGCAGCTTGGACGGGGCGGCGAACACTGAAGCTTTCTTT.

The chain has TRBV15 and TRBJ2-5; the D gene is possibly TRBD1 (6 bases). The V gene lost 3 bases and the J gene lost 7 bases, with 12 bases spanning the gap. This CDR3 is built from 13 residues. Germline V CDR1 and CDR2: LNHNV, YYDKDF (reference sequence). In DNA form, the CDR3 reads TGTGCCACCAGCAGTATGGGGGCTAGGACCCAGTACTTC. Its protein is CATSSMGARTQYF.

The chain employs TRBV12-3 or TRBV12-4 and TRBJ2-7; D is unresolved. V lost 3 bases, J lost 5 bases, and 11 bases lay in between. The CDR3 totals 13 residues. CDR3 sequence reads: CASSFRASHEQYF. The CDR3 DNA reads as TGTGCCAGCAGTTTCCGGGCCAGCCACGAGCAGTACTTC.

The chain joins TRBV7-2 to TRBJ2-5; 11 nucleotides agree with TRBD2. The junction had 9 bases not matched to a gene; V was cut back by 5 bases and J by 7 bases. Germline assignment: CDR1 SGHTA and CDR2 FQGNSA. The CDR3 consists of 15 residues. The CDR3 sequence is CASSPQTSGIGTQYF. The CDR3 coding sequence is TGTGCCAGCAGCCCTCAGACTAGCGGGATCGGGACCCAGTACTTC.

This clone appeared a few times. The chain links TRBV2 to TRBJ1-1; maybe TRBD1 (5 bases). Germline V gene data show CDR1 as SNHLY and CDR2 as FYNNEI. The CDR3 length is 13 residues. V was cut by 6 bases and J by 1 base, with 9 bases left in between. CDR3 bases: TGTGCCAGCAGACGGGGACCGAACACTGAAGCTTTCTTT. It translates to CASRRGPNTEAFF.

The chain couples TRBV6-1 to TRBJ1-2, with 9 bases matching TRBD1. Germline V gene data show CDR1 as MNHNS and CDR2 as SASEGT. Trimming cost V 3 bases and J 4 bases; bases outside gene matches: 9. The CDR3 totals 16 residues. Here the CDR3 DNA reads TGTGCCAGCAGTGACACCTCCGGGACAGGGACCTATGGCTACACCTTC. Translated: CASSDTSGTGTYGYTF.

The genes are TRBV5-1 and TRBJ2-3, with TRBD2 matching over 14 bases. Germline assignment: CDR1 SGHRS and CDR2 YFSETQ. V dropped 4 bases and J dropped 4; count of bases not matched to a gene: 2. The CDR3 extends over 15 amino acids. CDR3 DNA sequence: TGCGCCAGCAGCCTGACTAGCGGGAGGGCAGATACGCAGTATTTT. It codes for CASSLTSGRADTQYF. The full variable domain, completed using reference TRBV5-1 and TRBJ2-3, is KAGVTQTPRYLIKTRGQQVTLSCSPISGHRSVSWYQQTPGQGLQFLFEYFSETQRNKGNFPGRFSGRQFSNSRSEMNVSTLELGDSALYLCASSLTSGRADTQYFGPGTRLTVL.

The rearrangement joins TRBV4-1 to TRBJ1-6, with 10 bases aligning to TRBD1. The CDR3 totals 17 residues. Germline V lookup: CDR1 MGHRA, CDR2 YSYEKL. Trimming took 0 bases from V and 10 from J; bases not matched to a gene: 9. The CDR3 DNA follows: TGCGCCAGCAGCCAAGATTTCACCGGGACAGGGGTCTCACCCCTCCACTTT. Translated, it gives CASSQDFTGTGVSPLHF.

This chain joins TRBV5-1 and TRBJ1-1; a weak D match, TRBD1 (5 bases). The ends were cut back, 4 bases at V and 7 bases at J, with 11 bases in the middle. The germline V gene has CDR1 SGHRS and CDR2 YFSETQ. The CDR3 has 12 residues. The chain's CDR3 is CASSDGTDEAFF. The CDR3 nucleotides read TGCGCCAGCAGCGACGGGACCGATGAAGCTTTCTTT.

V gene TRBV30 combines with J gene TRBJ1-1; tentatively, D is TRBD1 (5 bases). Germline assignment: CDR1 GTSNPN and CDR2 SVGIG (reference sequence). Between the trimmed V and J ends, which lost 0 bases and 1 base, there was a span of 12 bases. This CDR3 is 15 amino acids long. DNA for the CDR3: TGTGCCTGGAGTGTACGTGGGGGACGGAACACTGAAGCTTTCTTT. The encoded protein is CAWSVRGGRNTEAFF.

V is TRBV28 and J is TRBJ1-1, with D unresolved. V dropped 5 bases and J dropped 5 bases, with 3 bases sitting between them. The CDR3 sequence is 10 residues long. CDR1 and CDR2 from the germline V gene are MDHEN and SYDVKM. The CDR3 region is CASSGTEAFF. CDR3 coding DNA: TGTGCCAGCAGTGGGACTGAAGCTTTCTTT.

The chain carries TRBV2 and TRBJ1-1; possibly TRBD1 for D (5 bases). The CDR3 totals 16 residues. Germline V gives CDR1 SNHLY, CDR2 FYNNEI. Trimming cost V 6 bases and J 1 base, with 18 bases left between them. The CDR3 DNA reads as TGTGCCAGCAGGGGGCCCCTAGTTTCAAAGAACACTGAAGCTTTCTTT. This encodes CASRGPLVSKNTEAFF. The full variable domain, rest sourced from reference TRBV2 and TRBJ1-1, is EPEVTQTPSHQVTQMGQEVILRCVPISNHLYFYWYRQILGQKVEFLVSFYNNEISEKSEIFDDQFSVERPDGSNFTLKIRSTKLEDSAMYFCASRGPLVSKNTEAFFGQGTRLTVV.

The V call is TRBV6-5, the J call TRBJ2-1; D might be TRBD1 (5 bases). Per germline, CDR1 MNHEY and CDR2 SVGAGI. V was pared by 5 bases and J by 4 bases, with 9 bases between. CDR3 size: 13 residues. The CDR3 here is CASSRQSYNEQFF. As DNA, the CDR3 is TGTGCCAGCAGTAGACAGTCATACAATGAGCAGTTCTTC.

This clone was found once. The gene calls are TRBV3-1 (or the pseudogene TRBV3-2) and TRBJ1-1, with D uncertain. This CDR3 has 12 residues. CDR1 is LGHDT, CDR2 YNNKEL, per germline (reference sequence). Trimming pared 3 bases from V and 11 bases from J, leaving 13 bases between. The CDR3 is CASSQSWRQAFF. The CDR3, as DNA: TGTGCCAGCAGCCAGAGCTGGCGGCAGGCTTTCTTT.

The chain recombines TRBV12-5 with TRBJ1-1, with 9 bases fitting TRBD1. Looked up from germline, CDR1 is LGHNT and CDR2 is FRNRAP. V was pared by 6 bases and J by 4 bases, with 6 bases of the junction left unmatched. The CDR3 contains 14 residues. For the CDR3, the DNA is TGTGCTAGTGGCACGGGACAGGGAAGCACTGAAGCTTTCTTT. It is translated as CASGTGQGSTEAFF. The full variable domain, with the rest looked up from reference TRBV12-5 and TRBJ1-1, is DARVTQTPRHKVTEMGQEVTMRCQPILGHNTVFWYRQTMMQGLELLAYFRNRAPLDDSGMPKDRFSAEMPDATLATLKIQPSEPRDSAVYFCASGTGQGSTEAFFGQGTRLTVV.

Within the sample, this clone is medium-sized. The rearrangement links TRBV11-3 to TRBJ2-2, with D unresolved. Trimming pared 0 bases from V and 1 base from J, leaving 12 bases between. This CDR3 has 17 amino acids. Germline V lookup: CDR1 SGHNT, CDR2 YENEEA. This chain's CDR3 is CASSLDLSDMNTGELFF. Here the CDR3 DNA reads TGTGCCAGCAGCTTAGATCTAAGCGACATGAACACCGGGGAGCTGTTTTTT.

This clone came up a few times. The chain recombines TRBV5-6 with TRBJ2-1, with 7 bases identical to TRBD2. The CDR3 loop spans 16 amino acids. V trimming: 2 bases; J trimming: 0 bases; junction bases outside the gene matches: 5. The germline V gene has CDR1 SGHDT and CDR2 YYEEEE. In nucleotides, the CDR3 is TGTGCCAGCAGCTTCCGAGCGGGAAGCTCCTACAATGAGCAGTTCTTC. It is translated as CASSFRAGSSYNEQFF.

This chain links TRBV6-5 with TRBJ1-2, with D possibly being TRBD1 (6 bases). The CDR3 is made up of 14 amino acids. Germline CDR1 is MNHEY and CDR2 is SVGAGI. Trimming removed 6 bases at V and 3 bases at J, with 14 bases between. CDR3 DNA: TGTGCCAGCAGCCAACAGGGATATGACTATGGCTACACCTTC. Amino acids: CASSQQGYDYGYTF.

V and J are TRBV3-1 (or the pseudogene TRBV3-2) and TRBJ2-5, with 8 nucleotides matching TRBD2. The CDR3 loop spans 16 amino acids. Germline CDR1 LGHDT, CDR2 YNNKEL (reference sequence). V gave up 4 bases and J gave up 5 bases; unmatched junction bases: 12. CDR3: CASSPAGVGPRETQYF. The CDR3, as DNA: TGTGCCAGCAGCCCAGCGGGAGTAGGCCCGCGGGAGACCCAGTACTTC.

The chain links TRBV15 to TRBJ2-7; D call uncertain. Germline V gene lookup returns CDR1 LNHNV and CDR2 YYDKDF (reference sequence). The CDR3 has 12 amino acids. V was cut by 3 bases and J by 0 bases, with 3 bases left in between. Here the CDR3 DNA reads TGTGCCACCAGCAGGTACTCCTACGAGCAGTACTTC. Its translation: CATSRYSYEQYF.

J is TRBJ1-4 and V is TRBV6-5, with no clear D. Germline assignment: CDR1 MNHEY and CDR2 SVGAGI. Deletions cut 5 bases from V and 12 bases from J, with 13 bases between. CDR3 length: 12 residues. The CDR3 nucleotides read TGTGCCAGCAGTCGAGACTCCAATGAACTGTTTTTT. The encoded protein is CASSRDSNELFF.

The chain employs TRBV5-1 and TRBJ2-3; D is possibly TRBD2 (5 bases). Germline lookup yields CDR1 SGHRS and CDR2 YFSETQ. The CDR3 has 15 amino acids. The V gene lost 1 base and the J gene lost 0 bases, with 9 bases spanning the gap. The CDR3 nucleotides are TGCGCCAGCAGCTTGAATAGCGCGAGCACAGATACGCAGTATTTT. Protein sequence: CASSLNSASTDTQYF.